A single sample is the source of the 24 T cell receptor beta chains below, sequenced in a study of blood T cell repertoires in COVID-19. Assay: immunoSEQ multiplex PCR; the TCRdb copy retains only in-frame clones and omits some. The data hold 30,000 to 35,000 clones, with around 92% observed a single time. Sample: peripheral blood. Receptors originate from a woman aged 40 to 55 with active or convalescent COVID-19.

The CDR3 loop is CASRFRQGPYNEQFF. The CDR3 DNA reads as TGTGCCAGCAGATTCCGACAGGGACCTTACAATGAGCAGTTCTTC. This chain joins TRBV6-5 and TRBJ2-1; 7 positions match TRBD1. V trimming: 6 bases; J trimming: 4 bases; junction bases outside the gene matches: 9. The CDR3 has 15 amino acids. In germline, CDR1 is MNHEY, CDR2 SVGAGI.

The rearrangement links TRBV14 to TRBJ1-5, with D perhaps matching TRBD1 (6 bases). The CDR3 has 15 residues. CDR1 and CDR2 (germline): SGHDN, FVKESK. Trimming shortened V by 1 base and J by 2 bases, and 9 bases separated the two germline ends. The CDR3 loop is CASSQGGRGNQPQHF. The DNA for the CDR3 is TGTGCCAGCAGCCAAGGGGGGCGCGGCAATCAGCCCCAGCATTTT. Full variable domain (missing parts from reference TRBV14 and TRBJ1-5): EAGVTQFPSHSVIEKGQTVTLRCDPISGHDNLYWYRRVMGKEIKFLLHFVKESKQDESGMPNNRFLAERTGGTYSTLKVQPAELEDSGVYFCASSQGGRGNQPQHFGDGTRLSIL.

This clone showed up just once. J is TRBJ2-2 and V is TRBV6-1, with D maybe TRBD2 (5 bases). Germline V CDR1 and CDR2: MNHNS, SASEGT. The CDR3 covers 16 residues. The V and J ends lost 3 bases and 3 bases respectively, with 14 bases between them. The CDR3 spells CASSDQKRFYTGELFF. The CDR3 DNA sequence: TGTGCCAGCAGTGACCAAAAGCGGTTTTACACCGGGGAGCTGTTTTTT.

This clone was observed a single time. V gene TRBV27 combines with J gene TRBJ1-2; a possible D gene is TRBD1 (6 bases). This CDR3 comprises 15 residues. Trimming shortened V by 7 bases and J by 3 bases, and 18 bases separated the two germline ends. Germline V gene lookup returns CDR1 MNHEY and CDR2 SMNVEV (reference sequence). This CDR3 reads CASTVVGGADYGYTF. CDR3 sequence (DNA): TGTGCCAGCACCGTCGTTGGGGGCGCGGACTATGGCTACACCTTC.

The chain links TRBV28 to TRBJ1-2; D is unclear. This CDR3 comprises 12 residues. Per germline, CDR1 MDHEN and CDR2 SYDVKM. Trimming removed 2 bases from V and 5 bases from J, with 6 bases in between. The CDR3 DNA reads TGTGCCAGCAGTTTAAGAGGGTATGGCTACACCTTC. It codes for CASSLRGYGYTF.

This clone was detected once. The chain recombines TRBV28 with TRBJ1-3; tentatively, D is TRBD1 (6 bases). V shed 2 bases and J shed 0 bases, with 20 bases lying between them. The CDR3 length is 19 residues. Germline loops: CDR1 MDHEN, CDR2 SYDVKM. The DNA of the CDR3 is TGTGCCAGCAGTTTACGCAGGGGAAGGGGGTCAGTCTCTGGAAACACCATATATTTT. It specifies CASSLRRGRGSVSGNTIYF.

The chain uses TRBV12-3 or TRBV12-4 and TRBJ2-5, with D maybe TRBD2 (5 bases). The CDR3 loop spans 13 amino acids. The V gene lost 5 bases and the J gene lost 0 bases, with 7 bases spanning the gap. As DNA, the CDR3 is TGTGCCAGCAGTCCGGGATACCAAGAGACCCAGTACTTC. Protein sequence: CASSPGYQETQYF.

The V call is TRBV28, the J call TRBJ2-2; D is possibly TRBD1 (6 bases). V lost 5 bases and J lost 1, with 14 bases in between. The length of the CDR3 is 16 residues. Per germline, CDR1 MDHEN and CDR2 SYDVKM. The CDR3 sequence: CASSGGSTGNTGELFF. The CDR3 nucleotides are TGTGCCAGCAGTGGCGGGTCGACAGGGAACACCGGGGAGCTGTTTTTT.

The chain is built from TRBV5-1 and TRBJ2-5, with D possibly matching TRBD1 (5 bases). With 4 bases removed from V and 1 base from J, the gap between germline ends came to 11 bases. The germline CDR1 and CDR2 sequences are SGHRS and YFSETQ. The CDR3 runs to 14 residues. This CDR3 reads CASSQQGPQETQYF. In nucleotides, the CDR3 is TGCGCCAGCAGCCAGCAGGGTCCCCAAGAGACCCAGTACTTC.

The rearrangement uses TRBV18 and TRBJ2-7; the D gene is possibly TRBD1 (5 bases). In germline, CDR1 is KGHSH, CDR2 LQKENI. Between the trimmed V and J ends, which lost 2 bases and 7 bases, there was a span of 15 bases. The CDR3 runs to 14 residues. This CDR3 is CASSPEAGSREQYF. The CDR3 bases are TGTGCCAGCTCACCAGAGGCAGGGTCAAGAGAGCAGTACTTC. The whole variable domain, filled in from reference TRBV18 and TRBJ2-7, reads NAGVMQNPRHLVRRRGQEARLRCSPMKGHSHVYWYRQLPEEGLKFMVYLQKENIIDESGMPKERFSAEFPKEGPSILRIQQVVRGDSAAYFCASSPEAGSREQYFGPGTRLTVT.

The rearrangement joins TRBV19 to TRBJ2-2; 13 nucleotides agree with TRBD2. The CDR3 consists of 17 residues. V was clipped by 3 bases and J by 7 bases; unmatched bases: 8. Germline CDR1 LNHDA, CDR2 SQIVND (reference sequence). The CDR3 sequence is CASSMIRLAGGIGELFF. The CDR3 nucleotides read TGTGCCAGTAGTATGATCCGACTAGCGGGAGGAATCGGGGAGCTGTTTTTT. Variable domain in full (rest from reference TRBV19 and TRBJ2-2): DGGITQSPKYLFRKEGQNVTLSCEQNLNHDAMYWYRQDPGQGLRLIYYSQIVNDFQKGDIAEGYSVSREKKESFPLTVTSAQKNPTAFYLCASSMIRLAGGIGELFFGEGSRLTVL.

This clone was counted a single time. The chain is built from TRBV3-1 (or the pseudogene TRBV3-2) and TRBJ1-2; 8 nucleotides match TRBD1. The CDR3 sequence is 15 residues long. V lost 0 bases to trimming and J lost 8 bases; unmatched junction nucleotides: 8. Germline CDR1 LGHDT, CDR2 YNNKEL (reference sequence). The CDR3 here is CASSQDMAGGKGYTF. CDR3 DNA sequence: TGTGCCAGCAGCCAAGATATGGCAGGGGGCAAGGGCTACACCTTC.

This chain uses TRBV7-2 with TRBJ2-1, with D perhaps matching TRBD2 (5 bases). The CDR3 contains 14 residues. CDR1 and CDR2 from the germline V gene are SGHTA and FQGNSA. V gave up 1 base and J gave up 9 bases, with 13 bases separating them. This CDR3 reads CASSLETGWGEQFF. In DNA form, the CDR3 reads TGTGCCAGCAGCTTAGAAACGGGATGGGGTGAGCAGTTCTTC.

CDR3 DNA: TGTGCCGGGGCGGAGGGACGGGCTACTAATGAAAAACTGTTTTTT. It codes for CAGAEGRATNEKLFF. This rearrangement joins TRBV2 to TRBJ1-4; the D gene is possibly TRBD1 (5 bases). Germline V gene lookup returns CDR1 SNHLY and CDR2 FYNNEI. The CDR3 totals 15 residues. V was cut by 11 bases and J by 2 bases, with 18 bases left in between.

The chain combines TRBV30 with TRBJ1-3; weak D call: TRBD1 (6 bases). Deletions cut 5 bases from V and 4 bases from J, with 15 bases between. CDR1 and CDR2 (germline): GTSNPN, SVGIG (reference sequence). This CDR3 is 14 amino acids long. CDR3 bases: TGTGCCTGGGGAGGGGGAGTGCGAGGAAACACCATATATTTT. Translating it yields CAWGGGVRGNTIYF. Combining the CDR3 with reference TRBV30 and TRBJ1-3 gives the whole variable domain SQTIHQWPATLVQPVGSPLSLECTVEGTSNPNLYWYRQAAGRGLQLLFYSVGIGQISSEVPQNLSASRPQDRQFILSSKKLLLSDSGFYLCAWGGGVRGNTIYFGEGSWLTVV.

This sequence joins TRBV25-1 and TRBJ1-4; maybe TRBD1 (5 bases). V gave up 5 bases and J gave up 8 bases, with 15 bases separating them. The CDR3 is 14 residues long. Germline V gene lookup returns CDR1 MGHDK and CDR2 SYGVNS. CDR3 bases: TGTGCCAGCAGTCCCTTTCTGGAGGGGGAAAAACTGTTTTTT. Residues: CASSPFLEGEKLFF. Together with reference TRBV25-1 and TRBJ1-4, the CDR3 gives the full variable domain: EADIYQTPRYLVIGTGKKITLECSQTMGHDKMYWYQQDPGMELHLIHYSYGVNSTEKGDLSSESTVSRIRTEHFPLTLESARPSHTSQYLCASSPFLEGEKLFFGSGTQLSVL.

The chain employs TRBV5-4 and TRBJ2-2, with TRBD2 matching 8 bases. The germline V gene encodes CDR1 SGHNT and CDR2 YYREEE (reference sequence). CDR3 length equals 15 residues. Unmatched junction bases numbered 7, after V lost 4 bases and J lost 5 bases. CDR3 sequence reads: CASSPLRGGTGELFF. The DNA for the CDR3 is TGTGCCAGCAGCCCCTTACGGGGGGGAACCGGGGAGCTGTTTTTT.

This clone was seen once. The chain joins TRBV4-1 to TRBJ1-1; unclear D gene. The CDR3 loop spans 16 amino acids. Germline V gene data show CDR1 as MGHRA and CDR2 as YSYEKL. Trimming removed 0 bases from V and 1 base from J, with 12 bases in between. The CDR3 loop reads CASSQEWQVWNTEAFF. CDR3 DNA sequence: TGCGCCAGCAGCCAAGAGTGGCAGGTTTGGAACACTGAAGCTTTCTTT.

The chain joins TRBV10-2 to TRBJ2-2; D is undetermined. From germline, CDR1 is WSHSY and CDR2 SAAADI. V was pared by 7 bases and J by 0 bases, with 9 bases between. CDR3 length: 14 residues. This CDR3 is CASTQTPNTGELFF. CDR3 sequence (DNA): TGCGCCAGCACTCAGACACCGAACACCGGGGAGCTGTTTTTT.

The gene calls are TRBV4-3 and TRBJ1-1; D is perhaps TRBD1 (5 bases). There are 14 residues in the CDR3. Deletions cut 4 bases from V and 1 base from J, with 10 bases between. Germline V gene data show CDR1 as LGHNA and CDR2 as YSLEER. The CDR3 is CASSLRVANTEAFF. The CDR3 DNA reads as TGCGCCAGCAGCCTCAGGGTAGCGAACACTGAAGCTTTCTTT.

This chain uses TRBV6-5 with TRBJ1-5, with a possible D match to TRBD1 (6 bases). CDR1 is MNHEY, CDR2 SVGAGI, per germline. CDR3 length: 14 residues. With 8 bases removed from V and 6 bases from J, the gap between germline ends came to 17 bases. In DNA, the CDR3 is TGTGCCAGCCGAATATCAGGGGCGGTTCAGCCCCAGCATTTT. Encoded protein: CASRISGAVQPQHF.

The rearrangement uses TRBV28 and TRBJ1-1; a weak D match, TRBD1 (5 bases). From germline, CDR1 is MDHEN and CDR2 SYDVKM. Between the trimmed V and J ends, which lost 2 bases and 5 bases, there was a span of 12 bases. The CDR3 contains 14 residues. The CDR3 loop is CASSLQGGMTEAFF. The CDR3, as DNA: TGTGCCAGCAGTTTACAGGGAGGGATGACTGAAGCTTTCTTT.

The chain couples TRBV6-7 to TRBJ1-4; 10 bases align to TRBD1. TRBV6-7 is treated as an ORF (open reading frame) with a function not yet certain. The CDR3 is 24 residues long. Germline trimming cut 5 bases from V and 0 bases from J; bases unmatched to any gene: 27. CDR3 DNA sequence: TGTGCCAGCAGTCACCCCATGCCGACCTTCCCGGGACAGGGGACCTTTGCAACTAATGAAAAACTGTTTTTT. This sequence encodes CASSHPMPTFPGQGTFATNEKLFF.

The table lists this clone with a count of one. This sequence joins TRBV14 and TRBJ2-1, with a possible D match to TRBD1 (6 bases). Germline V gene data show CDR1 as SGHDN and CDR2 as FVKESK. Trimming left V 8 bases short and J 4 bases short, with 21 bases between. This CDR3 is 16 amino acids long. The CDR3 spells CASHPEGRGWYNEQFF. Written as DNA, the CDR3 is TGTGCCAGCCACCCCGAGGGCAGGGGCTGGTACAATGAGCAGTTCTTC.